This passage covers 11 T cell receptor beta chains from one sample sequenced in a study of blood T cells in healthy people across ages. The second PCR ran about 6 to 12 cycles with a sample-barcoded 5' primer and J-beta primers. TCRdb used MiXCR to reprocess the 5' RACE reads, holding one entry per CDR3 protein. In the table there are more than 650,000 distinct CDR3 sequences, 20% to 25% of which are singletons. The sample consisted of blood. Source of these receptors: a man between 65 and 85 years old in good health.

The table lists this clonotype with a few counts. Written as DNA, the CDR3 is TGCAGTGCTATACAGGGTCAGGATTCAATGCAAGAGACCCAGTACTTC. Translated: CSAIQGQDSMQETQYF. V is TRBV20-1 and J is TRBJ2-5; TRBD1 might be the D (6 bases). This CDR3 comprises 16 residues. Trimming removed 4 bases from V and 2 bases from J, with 20 bases in between. Germline V CDR1 and CDR2: DFQATT, SNEGSKA (reference sequence).

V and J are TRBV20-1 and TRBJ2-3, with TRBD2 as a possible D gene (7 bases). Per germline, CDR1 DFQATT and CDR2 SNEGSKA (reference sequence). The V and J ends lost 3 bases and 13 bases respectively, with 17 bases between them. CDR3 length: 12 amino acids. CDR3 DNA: TGCAGTGCTAGGGCGGGGGCCCGGTTAAAGTATTTT. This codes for CSARAGARLKYF.

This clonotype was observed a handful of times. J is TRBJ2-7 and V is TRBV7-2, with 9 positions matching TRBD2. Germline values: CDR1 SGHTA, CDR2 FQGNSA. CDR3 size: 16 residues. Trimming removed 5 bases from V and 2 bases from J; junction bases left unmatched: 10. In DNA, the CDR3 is TGTGCCAGCAGCCCGACTCTAGCGGGGTTACCCTACGAGCAGTACTTC. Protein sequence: CASSPTLAGLPYEQYF.

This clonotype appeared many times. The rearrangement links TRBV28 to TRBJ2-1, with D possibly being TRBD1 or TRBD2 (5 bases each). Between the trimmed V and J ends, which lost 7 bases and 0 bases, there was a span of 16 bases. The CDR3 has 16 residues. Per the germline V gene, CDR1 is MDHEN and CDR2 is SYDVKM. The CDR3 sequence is CASTPFAGSSYNEQFF. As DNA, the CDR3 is TGTGCCAGCACACCCTTCGCAGGGAGCTCCTACAATGAGCAGTTCTTC.

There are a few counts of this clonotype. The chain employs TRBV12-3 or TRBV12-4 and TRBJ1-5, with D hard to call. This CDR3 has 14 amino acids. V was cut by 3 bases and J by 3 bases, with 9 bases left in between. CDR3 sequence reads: CASSFGRVNQPQHF. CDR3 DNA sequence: TGTGCCAGCAGTTTTGGGAGGGTCAATCAGCCCCAGCATTTT.

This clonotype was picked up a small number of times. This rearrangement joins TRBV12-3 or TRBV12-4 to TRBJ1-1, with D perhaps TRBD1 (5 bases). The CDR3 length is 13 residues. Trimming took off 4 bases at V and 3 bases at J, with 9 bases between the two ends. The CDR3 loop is CASSWQGDTEAFF. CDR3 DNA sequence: TGTGCCAGCAGTTGGCAGGGCGACACTGAAGCTTTCTTT.

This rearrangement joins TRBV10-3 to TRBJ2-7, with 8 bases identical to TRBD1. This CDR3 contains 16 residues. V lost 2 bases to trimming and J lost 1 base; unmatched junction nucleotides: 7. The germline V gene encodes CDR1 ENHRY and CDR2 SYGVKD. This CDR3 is CAISETGTGGSYEQYF. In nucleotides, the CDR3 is TGTGCCATCAGTGAGACCGGGACAGGAGGTTCCTACGAGCAGTACTTC.

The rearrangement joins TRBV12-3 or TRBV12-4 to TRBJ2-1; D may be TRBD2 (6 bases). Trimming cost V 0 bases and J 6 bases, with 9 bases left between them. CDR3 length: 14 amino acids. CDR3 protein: CASSLAASVNEQFF. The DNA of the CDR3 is TGTGCCAGCAGTTTAGCAGCTAGCGTCAATGAGCAGTTCTTC.

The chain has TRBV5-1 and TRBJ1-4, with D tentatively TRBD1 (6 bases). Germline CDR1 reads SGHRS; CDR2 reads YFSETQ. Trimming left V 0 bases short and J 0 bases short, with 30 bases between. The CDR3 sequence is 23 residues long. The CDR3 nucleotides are TGCGCCAGCAGCTTGGCCGCGGAACGGGGACACTTGCTGCCCTCTGCAACTAATGAAAAACTGTTTTTT. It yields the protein CASSLAAERGHLLPSATNEKLFF.

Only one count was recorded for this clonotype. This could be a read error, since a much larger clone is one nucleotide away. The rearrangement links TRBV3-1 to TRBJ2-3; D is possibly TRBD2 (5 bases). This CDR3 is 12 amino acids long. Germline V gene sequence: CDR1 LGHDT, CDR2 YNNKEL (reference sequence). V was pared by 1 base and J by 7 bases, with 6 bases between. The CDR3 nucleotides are TGTGCCAGCAGCCAAGCGGGATATACGCAGTATTTT. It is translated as CASSQAGYTQYF.

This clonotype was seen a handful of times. The CDR3: CASSERGYGYTF. The CDR3 DNA reads TGCGCCAGCAGTGAGAGGGGCTATGGCTACACCTTC. This rearrangement joins TRBV10-1 to TRBJ1-2; D is perhaps TRBD1 (5 bases). Trimming removed 2 bases at V and 4 bases at J, with 5 bases between. Germline lookup yields CDR1 WNHNN and CDR2 SYGVQD (reference sequence). There are 12 residues in the CDR3.